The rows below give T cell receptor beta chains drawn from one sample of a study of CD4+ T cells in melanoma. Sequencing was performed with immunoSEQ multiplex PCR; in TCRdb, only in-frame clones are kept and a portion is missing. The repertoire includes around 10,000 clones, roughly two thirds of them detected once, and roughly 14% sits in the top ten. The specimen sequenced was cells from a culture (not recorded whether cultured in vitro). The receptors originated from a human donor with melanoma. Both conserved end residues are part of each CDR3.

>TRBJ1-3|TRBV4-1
CASSYTRDSGNTIYF
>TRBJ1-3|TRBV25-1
CASSELNSYSGNTIYF
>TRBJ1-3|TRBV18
CASSPSWADPRGGMHGNTIYF
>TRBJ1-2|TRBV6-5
CASSAARVGPYGYTF
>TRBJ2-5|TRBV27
CASSLWRGGQETQYF
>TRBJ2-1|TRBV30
CAWSVQGYEQFF
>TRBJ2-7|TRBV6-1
CASSEKGSYEQYF
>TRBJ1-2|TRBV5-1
CASSLSQRGYTF
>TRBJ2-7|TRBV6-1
CASSEGSTGLGRSIYEQYF
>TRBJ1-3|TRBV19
CASSWQRDSGNTIYF
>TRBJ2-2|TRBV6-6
CASSPSRSGELFF
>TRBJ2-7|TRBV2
CASSRVGQGAHEQYF
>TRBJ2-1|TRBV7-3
CASSLTTAGGNEQFF
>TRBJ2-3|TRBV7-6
CASSLAGQTSTDTQYF
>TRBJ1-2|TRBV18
CASSPVQSYGYTF